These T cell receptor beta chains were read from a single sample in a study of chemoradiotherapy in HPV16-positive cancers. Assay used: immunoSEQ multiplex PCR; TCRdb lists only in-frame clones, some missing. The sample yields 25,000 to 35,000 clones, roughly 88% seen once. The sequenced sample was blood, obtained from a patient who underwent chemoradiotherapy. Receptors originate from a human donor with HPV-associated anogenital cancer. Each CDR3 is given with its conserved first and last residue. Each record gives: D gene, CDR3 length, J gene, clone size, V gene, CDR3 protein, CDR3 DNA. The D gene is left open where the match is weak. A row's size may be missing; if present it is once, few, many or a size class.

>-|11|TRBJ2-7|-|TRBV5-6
CASSLSGEQYF
TGTGCCAGCAGCTTGAGTGGCGAGCAGTACTTC
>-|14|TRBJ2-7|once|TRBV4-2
CASSQGHLTYEQYF
TGTGCCAGCAGCCAAGGGCACTTAACCTACGAGCAGTACTTC
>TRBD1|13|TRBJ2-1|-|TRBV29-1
CSVTTGSFGEQFF
TGCAGCGTCACGACAGGGAGTTTCGGTGAGCAGTTCTTC
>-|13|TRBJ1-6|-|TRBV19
CASRDPGNSPLHF
TGTGCCAGTAGAGACCCCGGGAATTCACCCCTCCACTTT
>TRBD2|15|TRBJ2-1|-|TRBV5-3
CARDQAGAGDNEQFF
TGTGCCAGGGACCAAGCGGGAGCTGGAGACAATGAGCAGTTCTTC
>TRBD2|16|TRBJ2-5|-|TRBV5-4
CASSPQGGGTQETQYF
TGTGCCAGCAGCCCCCAGGGCGGGGGGACCCAAGAGACCCAGTACTTC
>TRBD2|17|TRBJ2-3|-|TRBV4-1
CASSQDILAGGTDTQYF
TGCGCCAGCAGCCAAGATATCCTAGCGGGGGGCACAGATACGCAGTATTTT
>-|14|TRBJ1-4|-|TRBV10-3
CAIRGNTGNEKLFF
TGTGCCATCAGGGGAAACACAGGGAATGAAAAACTGTTTTTT
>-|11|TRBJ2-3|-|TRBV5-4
CASSYTDTQYF
TGTGCCAGCAGCTACACAGATACGCAGTATTTT
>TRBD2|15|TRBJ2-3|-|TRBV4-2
CASSQVLAVSDTQYF
TGTGCCAGCAGCCAAGTCCTAGCGGTATCAGATACGCAGTATTTT
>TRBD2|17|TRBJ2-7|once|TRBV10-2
CASSEARGSGGMVEQYF
TGCGCCAGCAGTGAGGCCCGGGGGAGCGGGGGCATGGTCGAGCAGTACTTC
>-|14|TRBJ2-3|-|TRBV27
CASSLVGLTDTQYF
TGTGCCAGCAGTTTAGTTGGACTCACAGATACGCAGTATTTT
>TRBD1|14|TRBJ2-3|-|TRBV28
CASKLQGAPDTQYF
TGTGCCAGCAAACTACAGGGGGCCCCAGATACGCAGTATTTT
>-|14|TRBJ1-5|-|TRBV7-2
CASSLAQSYQPQHF
TGTGCCAGCAGCTTAGCACAGTCTTATCAGCCCCAGCATTTT
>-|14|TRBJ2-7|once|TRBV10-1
CASSPAGDFYEQYF
TGCGCCAGCTCCCCGGCAGGAGACTTCTACGAGCAGTACTTC
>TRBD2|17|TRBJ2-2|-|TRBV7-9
CASSRLAVPGRNGELFF
TGTGCCAGCAGCAGACTAGCGGTCCCCGGCCGGAACGGGGAGCTGTTTTTT
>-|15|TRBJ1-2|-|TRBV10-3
CAISEGSGTNYGYTF
TGTGCCATCAGTGAGGGAAGTGGAACTAACTATGGCTACACCTTC
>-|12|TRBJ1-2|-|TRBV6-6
CASSYGTSRYTF
TGTGCCAGCAGTTACGGGACATCTCGCTACACCTTC
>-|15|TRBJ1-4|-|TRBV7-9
CASSLYPQAREKLFF
TGTGCCAGCAGCTTATATCCCCAGGCTCGCGAAAAACTGTTTTTT
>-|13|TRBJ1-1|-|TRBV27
CASSYRVYTEAFF
TGTGCCAGCAGTTACAGGGTGTACACTGAAGCTTTCTTT
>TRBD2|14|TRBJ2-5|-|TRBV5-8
CASSHRGELETQYF
TGTGCCAGCAGCCACCGGGGGGAGTTGGAGACCCAGTACTTC
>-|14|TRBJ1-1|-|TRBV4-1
CASSLFTGNTEAFF
TGCGCCAGCAGCCTCTTTACGGGTAACACTGAAGCTTTCTTT
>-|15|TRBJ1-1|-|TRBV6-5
CASSYGEDWNTEAFF
TGTGCCAGCAGTTACGGGGAGGACTGGAACACTGAAGCTTTCTTT
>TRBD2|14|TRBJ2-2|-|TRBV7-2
CASSSGLAGGELFF
TGTGCCAGCAGCTCCGGACTAGCGGGCGGGGAGCTGTTTTTT
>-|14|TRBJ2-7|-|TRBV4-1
CASSQGGLTYEQYF
TGCGCCAGCAGCCAAGGAGGACTTACCTACGAGCAGTACTTC
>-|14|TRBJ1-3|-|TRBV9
CASSVSSSGNTIYF
TGTGCCAGCAGCGTATCCAGCTCTGGAAACACCATATATTTT
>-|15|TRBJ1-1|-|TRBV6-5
CASSPVPRKDTEAFF
TGTGCCAGCAGCCCGGTCCCTCGGAAGGACACTGAAGCTTTCTTT
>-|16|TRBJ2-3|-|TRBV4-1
CASSQDGDQSTDTQYF
TGCGCCAGCAGCCAAGATGGGGACCAAAGCACAGATACGCAGTATTTT
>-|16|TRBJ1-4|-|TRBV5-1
CASSLDVKRGGEKLFF
TGCGCCAGCAGCTTGGATGTTAAGAGGGGAGGCGAAAAACTGTTTTTT
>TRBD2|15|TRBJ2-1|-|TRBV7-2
CASSLGLAGGDEQFF
TGTGCCAGCAGCTTAGGCCTAGCGGGGGGGGATGAGCAGTTCTTC
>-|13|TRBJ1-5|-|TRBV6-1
CASSSFSNQPQHF
TGTGCCAGCAGCAGCTTTAGCAATCAGCCCCAGCATTTT
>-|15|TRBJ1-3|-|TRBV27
CASSLSGYSGNTIYF
TGTGCCAGCAGTTTATCTGGGTATTCAGGAAACACCATATATTTT
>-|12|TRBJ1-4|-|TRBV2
CASSDPREKLFF
TGTGCCAGCAGTGACCCACGAGAAAAACTGTTTTTT
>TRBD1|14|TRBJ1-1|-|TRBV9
CASSETTGGARPFF
TGTGCCAGCAGCGAGACCACAGGGGGCGCGAGGCCTTTCTTT
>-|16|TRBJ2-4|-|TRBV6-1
CASSAQGARAKNIQYF
TGTGCCAGCAGTGCCCAAGGGGCACGGGCCAAAAACATTCAGTACTTC
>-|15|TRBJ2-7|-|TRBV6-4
CASSESYGFVYEQYF
TGTGCCAGCAGTGAATCCTATGGGTTTGTCTACGAGCAGTACTTC
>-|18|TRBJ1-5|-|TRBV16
CASSPRLEGHYSNQPQHF
TGTGCCAGCAGCCCGCGGCTTGAGGGGCACTATAGCAATCAGCCCCAGCATTTT
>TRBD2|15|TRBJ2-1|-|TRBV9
CASSVGTSGGYEQFF
TGTGCCAGCAGCGTCGGGACTAGCGGGGGGTATGAGCAGTTCTTC
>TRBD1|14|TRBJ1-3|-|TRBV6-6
CASSLTGDGNTIYF
TGTGCCAGCAGCCTGACAGGGGATGGAAACACCATATATTTT